This entry describes one T cell receptor beta chain. There are a few counts of this clonotype. Its antigen has not been determined. Base qualities were left out, and no much larger clone turns up one base away. The TCR beta CDR3 regions were amplified from the RNA transcripts. A first-round RT-PCR of the TCR CDR3 used the HTBI primer set with the Qiagen OneStep RT-PCR kit. The libraries were constructed in a second round of multiplex PCR and then size-selected and purified. The libraries were sequenced on an Illumina HiSeq2000 using paired-end 100 bp reads. As for the authors' bioinformatics: SOAPnuke was used to process the raw data, throwing out any read that contained adapters or uncalled bases, had a mean Phred below 15, or lacked an exact constant-primer or identifier match. High-quality paired reads were merged using COPE v1.2.5, and each unique nucleotide sequence was defined as a clonotype. MiTCR v1.1 was used to align clonotypes to the IMGT TRBV, TRBD and TRBJ reference segments. The analysis was restricted to V-J combinations with a frequency above 0.0001, which together covered 99% to 99.2% of the repertoires. The TCS score was defined as the ratio of F50 (clonal expansion) to E x V (chaos), calculated using BLOSUM62-based TCRdist between CDR3 peptides within each V-J. Welch's t-statistics and random forest reduced roughly 530 V-J features to roughly 13, which were used in a naive Bayes classifier (R e1071). TCRdb itself trimmed the public reads at Q25 with fastp, ran MiXCR and retained productive beta chains. Each CDR3 protein gets just one entry, which takes the most common genes and DNA from the rows behind it. TCRdb, not the authors, supplied the V and J calls. The sample table lists some 400,000 distinct CDR3 sequences, 13% of them with a count of one. The top ten clones comprise 20% to 25% of the sample.

The data derive from a study of T cells in Graves' hyperthyroidism and ophthalmopathy (dated by TCRdb to between 2018 and 2020). A note on the overall study: Peripheral blood samples were taken at initial diagnosis, before any treatment was given. TCR V-J signatures able to tell the groups apart were searched for in a discovery cohort of approximately 95 patients, of whom roughly 42 had Graves' ophthalmopathy and roughly 59 had stable Graves' hyperthyroidism. Prospective prediction of ophthalmopathy was tested in an independent validation cohort consisting of 18 hyperthyroidism patients and approximately 16 patients who later progressed to ophthalmopathy. For training and testing, the 100 or so patients in the discovery cohort were randomly divided in a 7:3 ratio. The study also compared thyroid tissue and blood T-cell repertoires from five or six Graves' hyperthyroidism patients. Following sampling, methimazole starting at 30 mg daily was given to hyperthyroidism patients, and high-dose intravenous methylprednisolone was given to ophthalmopathy patients. TCR Vbeta CDR3 sequencing of 135 peripheral blood samples (approximately 44 ophthalmopathy, approximately 80 hyperthyroidism and approximately 17 progressor patients) is reported in the paper.

Hyperthyroidism patients were aged 18 to 65 years and newly diagnosed, with disease duration of less than 2 months. Any patient with an uncontrolled infection, another autoimmune disease, pregnancy or lactation was excluded. Clinical symptoms, serum thyroxine and TRAb, thyroid ultrasound, and orbital computed tomography formed the basis for the diagnoses. Blood from progressor patients was drawn when they were first diagnosed with hyperthyroidism, before any ophthalmopathy symptoms appeared. PBMCs were isolated from about 9.1 ml of fresh peripheral blood by Ficoll-Paque density gradient centrifugation. Progressor patients were defined as those initially diagnosed with Graves' hyperthyroidism in whom ophthalmopathy developed during follow-up. Total RNA was extracted using Trizol reagent, and RNA quality was assessed on an Agilent 2100 Bioanalyzer. Beyond this particular receptor, the publication reports: No statistical method was used to fix the sample size in advance, and group allocation was not hidden from the investigators. A model built on a 13 V-J signature distinguished ophthalmopathy from stable hyperthyroidism, reaching around 90% sensitivity and under 84% specificity in cross-validation and 80%/75% in testing. Most expanded thyroid clonotypes (frequency above 0.001) were also found in blood, which suggests that blood repertoires may mirror thyroid immune responses. In validation, the model predicted progression to ophthalmopathy a median of approximately 6.3 months before onset, with around 70% sensitivity and more than 72% specificity.

Taken from cysteine to phenylalanine, the CDR3 has 14 residues. Only CDR3 DNA is held: 42 bases, read in frame from base 1. CDR1 and CDR2, looked up from the germline V gene, are KGHSH and LQKENI. V was cut back by 2 bases and J by 3 bases, leaving a gap of 10 bases between them. The source material was blood. This chain joins TRBV18 to TRBJ1-1; no D segment can be confidently identified. The TCR was taken from a man younger than 40 with Graves' hyperthyroidism that later progressed to Graves' ophthalmopathy. The CDR3 sequence is CASSPIGADTEAFF. The DNA reads TGTGCCAGCTCACCAATAGGTGCGGACACTGAAGCTTTCTTT. Beyond the CDR3, the reference TRBV18 and TRBJ1-1 genes provide the residues; the full variable domain reads: NAGVMQNPRHLVRRRGQEARLRCSPMKGHSHVYWYRQLPEEGLKFMVYLQKENIIDESGMPKERFSAEFPKEGPSILRIQQVVRGDSAAYFCASSPIGADTEAFFGQGTRLTVV.